The next 15 T cell receptor beta chains were all read from a single sample in a study of shared clonotypes between healthy human individuals. TCRdb keeps only in-frame clones here, not all; method: immunoSEQ multiplex PCR. The sample includes some 500,000 clones, roughly 85% of them seen just once. Material: PBMCs. The receptors stem from a woman aged 40 to 49 in good health. Some clones in this sample may be carry-over from other donors' samples.

CDR3 protein: CASSPGRADTQYF. The CDR3 bases are TGTGCCAGCAGCCCCGGGAGGGCGGATACGCAGTATTTT. This sequence joins TRBV14 and TRBJ2-3; 8 positions agree with TRBD2. This CDR3 region has 13 residues. J gave up 6 bases and V 4 bases, and 3 bases lay outside the gene matches. CDR1 SGHDN and CDR2 FVKESK come from the germline V gene.

This rearrangement joins TRBV18 to TRBJ2-5; perhaps TRBD2 as D (5 bases). The V gene's germline CDR1 is KGHSH and CDR2 LQKENI. Trimming pared 6 bases from V and 5 bases from J, leaving 22 bases between. The CDR3 has 16 residues. CDR3 in DNA: TGTGCCAGCTCGCGACCCGGCACCGGAGGCGCCGAGACCCAGTACTTC. Its protein is CASSRPGTGGAETQYF.

The chain links TRBV29-1 to TRBJ1-1; TRBD1 might be the D (5 bases). V lost 4 bases to trimming and J lost 0 bases, with 15 bases between them. This CDR3 has 15 residues. Germline V lookup: CDR1 SQVTM, CDR2 ANQGSEA. Here the CDR3 reads CSVVGNRYMNTEAFF. The CDR3 coding sequence is TGCAGCGTTGTTGGGAACAGGTACATGAACACTGAAGCTTTCTTT.

The chain uses TRBV28 and TRBJ2-7, with a weak D call TRBD2 (6 bases). The V gene's germline CDR1 is MDHEN and CDR2 SYDVKM. V lost 5 bases and J lost 2, with 16 bases in between. The CDR3 has 15 residues. The CDR3 DNA reads as TGTGCCAGCAGTGGAGAGGCGGGATCCCCCTACGAGCAGTACTTC. Its protein product is CASSGEAGSPYEQYF.

The chain employs TRBV5-1 and TRBJ1-2, with 9 bases fitting TRBD1. CDR3 length: 14 amino acids. V lost 4 bases and J lost 4; bases outside the gene matches: 5. Germline CDR1 is SGHRS and CDR2 is YFSETQ. The CDR3 DNA reads TGCGCCAGCAGCCGGACAGGGGAAAGCTATGGCTACACCTTC. Encoded protein: CASSRTGESYGYTF.

The chain recombines TRBV30 with TRBJ2-4; 7 bases agree with TRBD1. CDR1 is GTSNPN and CDR2 is SVGIG in the germline V gene (reference sequence). V trimming: 0 bases; J trimming: 8 bases; junction bases outside the gene matches: 4. The CDR3 loop spans 13 amino acids. The CDR3 here is CAWSVNRGDIQYF. The DNA for the CDR3 is TGTGCCTGGAGTGTAAACAGGGGTGACATTCAGTACTTC.

V gene TRBV7-9 combines with J gene TRBJ2-7, with D tentatively TRBD1 (6 bases). Trimming left V 5 bases short and J 5 bases short, with 16 bases between. The CDR3 is made up of 14 amino acids. CDR1 is SEHNR and CDR2 is FQNEAQ in the germline V gene (reference sequence). The DNA for the CDR3 is TGTGCCAGCAGCCCGACAGGCGATAGACACGAGCAGTACTTC. Translating it yields CASSPTGDRHEQYF.

The chain combines TRBV28 with TRBJ2-7; 11 bases map to TRBD1. With V trimmed by 5 bases and J by 9 bases, 15 bases remained unmatched. Germline assignment: CDR1 MDHEN and CDR2 SYDVKM. The CDR3 runs 16 residues. The CDR3 region is CASSHGTGGVHRGQYF. For the CDR3, the DNA is TGTGCCAGCAGTCACGGGACAGGGGGTGTTCACCGGGGGCAGTACTTC.

The chain is built from TRBV28 and TRBJ2-7; the D gene is possibly TRBD1 (6 bases). The CDR3 covers 12 residues. Germline V gene lookup returns CDR1 MDHEN and CDR2 SYDVKM. V was clipped by 6 bases and J by 5 bases, with 11 bases between them. CDR3 DNA: TGTGCCAGCAGACAACAGGGACACGAGCAGTACTTC. Amino acid sequence: CASRQQGHEQYF.

V and J are TRBV18 and TRBJ2-3, with 10 bases lining up with TRBD2. Germline V gene sequence: CDR1 KGHSH, CDR2 LQKENI. J gave up 3 bases and V 4 bases, and 4 bases lay outside the gene matches. There are 15 residues in the CDR3. The CDR3 here is CASSLTSGKTDTQYF. In DNA, the CDR3 is TGTGCCAGCTCACTAACTAGCGGGAAGACAGATACGCAGTATTTT.

The chain recombines TRBV18 with TRBJ2-5; 8 bases match TRBD1. The V segment lost 1 base and the J segment 2 bases; nucleotides outside the gene matches: 6. The CDR3 is made up of 16 amino acids. Per germline, CDR1 KGHSH and CDR2 LQKENI. The CDR3 DNA follows: TGTGCCAGCTCACCACGGGACAGGCAACTTCAAGAGACCCAGTACTTC. Protein: CASSPRDRQLQETQYF.

This chain connects TRBV5-1 to TRBJ1-1; D gene ambiguous. The CDR3 extends over 12 amino acids. Trimming removed 0 bases from V and 11 bases from J, with 11 bases in between. Germline CDR1 is SGHRS and CDR2 is YFSETQ. The CDR3 is CASSLDLDTAFF. In DNA, the CDR3 is TGCGCCAGCAGCTTGGATTTGGATACGGCTTTCTTT.

CDR3 nucleotide sequence: TGCGCCAGCAGTCACTACCCCTACAGGGGCGTGAGCTCTGGGGCCAACGTCCTGACTTTC. Translating it yields CASSHYPYRGVSSGANVLTF. V is TRBV23-1 and J is TRBJ2-6, with 7 bases matching TRBD1. TRBV23-1 is identified as an open reading frame with a role that is uncertain. This CDR3 is built from 20 residues. J lost 0 bases, V lost 3 bases, and 14 bases had no gene match.

This clone has a handful of counts. The V and J genes are TRBV20-1 and TRBJ1-1; D is undetermined. CDR3 length: 10 residues. V lost 4 bases and J lost 3, with 3 bases in between. Germline-derived CDR1 and CDR2 are DFQATT and SNEGSKA (reference sequence). The CDR3 region is CSAKDTEAFF. CDR3 sequence (DNA): TGCAGTGCTAAGGACACTGAAGCTTTCTTT.

This clone was seen a few times. The chain carries TRBV29-1 and TRBJ2-1; 10 bases agree with TRBD2. The CDR3 runs 13 residues. Trimming removed 5 bases from V and 8 bases from J; junction bases left unmatched: 6. From germline, CDR1 is SQVTM and CDR2 ANQGSEA. CDR3 protein: CSVRASGRYEQFF. In DNA form, the CDR3 reads TGCAGCGTTAGGGCTAGCGGGAGATATGAGCAGTTCTTC.